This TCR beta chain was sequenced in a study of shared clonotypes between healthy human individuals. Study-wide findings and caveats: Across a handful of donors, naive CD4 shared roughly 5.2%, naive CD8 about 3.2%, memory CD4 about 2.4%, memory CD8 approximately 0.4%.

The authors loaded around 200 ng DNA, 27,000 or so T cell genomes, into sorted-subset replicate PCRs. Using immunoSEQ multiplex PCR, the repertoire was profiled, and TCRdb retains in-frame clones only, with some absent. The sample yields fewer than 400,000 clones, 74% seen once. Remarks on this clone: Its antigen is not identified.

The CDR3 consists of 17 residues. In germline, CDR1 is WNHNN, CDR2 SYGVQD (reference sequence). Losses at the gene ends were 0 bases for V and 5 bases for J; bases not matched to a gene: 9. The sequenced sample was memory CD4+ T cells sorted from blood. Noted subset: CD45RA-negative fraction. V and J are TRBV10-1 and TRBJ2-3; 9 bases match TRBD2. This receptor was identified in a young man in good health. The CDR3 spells CASSESATSGNLDTQYF. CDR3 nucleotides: TGCGCCAGCAGTGAGTCCGCGACTAGCGGTAACTTAGATACGCAGTATTTT.